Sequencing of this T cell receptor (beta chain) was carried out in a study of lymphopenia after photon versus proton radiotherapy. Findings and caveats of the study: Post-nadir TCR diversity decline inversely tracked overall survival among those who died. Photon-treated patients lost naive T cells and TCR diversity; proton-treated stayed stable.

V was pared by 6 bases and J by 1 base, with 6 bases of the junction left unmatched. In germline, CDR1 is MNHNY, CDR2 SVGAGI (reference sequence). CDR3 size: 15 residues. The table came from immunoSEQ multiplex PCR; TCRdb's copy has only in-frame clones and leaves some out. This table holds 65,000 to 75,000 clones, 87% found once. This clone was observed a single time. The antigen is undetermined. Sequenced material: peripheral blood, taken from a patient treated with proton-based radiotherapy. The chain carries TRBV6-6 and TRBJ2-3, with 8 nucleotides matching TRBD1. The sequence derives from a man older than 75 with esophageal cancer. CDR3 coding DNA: TGTGCCAGCAGGACACCGGGACAGGGCACAGATACGCAGTATTTT. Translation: CASRTPGQGTDTQYF.